This entry features one T cell receptor (beta chain) sequence. This clonotype was found many times. Its antigen target is currently unknown. Nothing much larger sits one base from this clone, and base qualities are not available. These data originate in a study of T cells in Graves' hyperthyroidism and ophthalmopathy (dated by TCRdb to the late 2010s). Regarding the study in general: Peripheral blood was collected at initial diagnosis, before any treatment. A discovery cohort of approximately 100 patients, about 44 with Graves' ophthalmopathy and about 60 with stable Graves' hyperthyroidism, was used to find distinguishing TCR V-J signatures. An independent validation cohort of fewer than 20 hyperthyroidism patients and over 15 patients who later progressed to ophthalmopathy tested prospective prediction of ophthalmopathy. For training and testing, the 100 patients in the discovery cohort were randomly divided in a 7:3 ratio. The study also compared thyroid tissue and blood T-cell repertoires from 6 or 7 Graves' hyperthyroidism patients. After blood sampling, hyperthyroidism patients were treated with methimazole at a starting dose of 30 mg daily, and ophthalmopathy patients were treated with high-dose intravenous methylprednisolone. TCR Vbeta CDR3 sequencing of some 140 peripheral blood samples (43 ophthalmopathy, about 75 hyperthyroidism and about 17 progressor patients) is reported in the paper.

The germline V gene supplies CDR1 KGHSH and CDR2 LQKENI. Trimming removed 5 bases from V and 9 bases from J, leaving 23 bases between the germline ends. The CDR3 runs 16 residues from the cysteine to the phenylalanine. CDR3 DNA is the only sequence kept; it has 48 bases, read in frame from the first base. Ophthalmopathy patients had moderately to severely active disease, Clinical Activity Score of at least 3, NOSPECS grade of at least 4, and duration under 3 months. The study excluded patients with uncontrolled infections, other autoimmune diseases, pregnancy or lactation. Clinical symptoms, serum thyroxine and TRAb, thyroid ultrasound, and orbital computed tomography formed the basis for the diagnoses. PBMCs were isolated from approximately 10 ml of fresh peripheral blood by Ficoll-Paque density gradient centrifugation. Total RNA was extracted with Trizol reagent, and quality was checked on an Agilent 2100 Bioanalyzer.

The paper as a whole reports these results and caveats: No statistical method was used to set the sample size in advance, and investigators knew the group allocation. In validation, the model predicted progression to ophthalmopathy with around 71% sensitivity and approximately 72% specificity, a median of roughly seven months before onset. In cross-validation, a model built on a 13 V-J signature told ophthalmopathy apart from stable hyperthyroidism with approximately 90% sensitivity and around 84% specificity, and in testing the same model reached 80%/75%. Most expanded thyroid clonotypes (frequency above 0.001) were also found in blood, which suggests that blood repertoires may mirror thyroid immune responses.

TCR beta CDR3 regions were amplified from RNA transcripts. The first round of RT-PCR for the TCR CDR3 was performed with the HTBI primer set and the Qiagen OneStep RT-PCR kit. The libraries were constructed in a second round of multiplex PCR and then size-selected and purified. Paired-end sequencing of the libraries was performed with 100 bp reads on an Illumina HiSeq2000. On the study's bioinformatics: SOAPnuke was used to process the raw data, throwing out any read that contained adapters or uncalled bases, had a mean Phred below 15, or lacked an exact constant-primer or identifier match. COPE v1.2.5 was used to merge high-quality paired reads, and clonotypes were defined as unique nucleotide sequences. MiTCR v1.1 was used to align the clonotypes against IMGT TRBV, TRBD and TRBJ reference segments. The analysis was restricted to V-J combinations with a frequency above 0.0001, which together covered just over 98% of the repertoires. The TCS score was defined as F50 (clonal expansion) divided by E x V (chaos), with BLOSUM62-based TCRdist calculated between CDR3 peptides within each V-J. Welch's t-statistics and random forest reduced just over 500 V-J features to 13, which were used in a naive Bayes classifier (R e1071). TCRdb reran the public reads through fastp at Q25 and MiXCR, keeping productive beta chains. Each entry merges the rows of one CDR3 protein and shows their most common DNA and genes. V and J calls and clone size were set by TCRdb, not the authors. The sample has nearly 600,000 distinct CDR3 sequences on record, 14% of them singletons. The ten biggest clones cover less than 9% of the sample.

This TCR was recovered from a woman aged 18-29 years with Graves' ophthalmopathy. Recombination linked TRBV18 to TRBJ2-1; the D gene is tentatively TRBD1 or TRBD2, each matching 5 bases. Source material: blood. The encoded CDR3 is CASSIRTGRDSGEQFF. The nucleotides read TGTGCCAGCTCAATCCGAACGGGAAGAGACAGTGGTGAGCAGTTCTTC.